Below, 31 T cell receptor beta chains from the same sample are listed, as sequenced in a study of cytomegalovirus exposure and HLA in healthy donors. PCR amplification relied on 60 Vbeta primers (plus 13 Jbeta primers). Repertoires were generated with immunoSEQ multiplex PCR, while TCRdb's copy carries only in-frame clones and drops some. The table lists about 120,000 clones, roughly 80% of them singletons. The sequenced sample was PBMCs. These receptors were taken from a man aged 50 to 59 in good health and CMV-seropositive.

The CDR3 protein is CASSILGRGIGVTEAFF. CDR3 bases: TGTGCCAGTAGTATTTTGGGCAGGGGGATCGGGGTCACTGAAGCTTTCTTT. The chain is built from TRBV19 and TRBJ1-1, with TRBD1 matching over 7 bases. Trimming removed 3 bases from V and 4 bases from J; junction bases left unmatched: 14. Germline V CDR1 and CDR2: LNHDA, SQIVND (reference sequence). The CDR3 has 17 amino acids.

This clone was detected a few times. The J gene is TRBJ1-2, the V gene TRBV5-5, with D hard to call. There are 12 residues in the CDR3. The germline V gene encodes CDR1 SGHKS and CDR2 YYEKEE (reference sequence). V gave up 2 bases and J gave up 1 base, with 3 bases separating them. The CDR3 DNA reads TGTGCCAGCAGCTTTTATAACTATGGCTACACCTTC. Translated: CASSFYNYGYTF.

This chain links TRBV30 with TRBJ1-4; D perhaps matches TRBD1 (6 bases). The germline gives CDR1 GTSNPN, CDR2 SVGIG (reference sequence). The CDR3 is 15 amino acids. Trimming left V 3 bases short and J 7 bases short, with 18 bases between. The CDR3 region is CAWSPPAGVTEKLFF. CDR3 in DNA: TGTGCCTGGAGCCCCCCCGCAGGGGTTACTGAAAAACTGTTTTTT.

This CDR3 reads CASSLEGAEQYF. The CDR3 DNA is TGTGCCAGCAGCTTGGAAGGAGCCGAGCAGTACTTC. The V and J genes are TRBV5-5 and TRBJ2-7, with D unresolved. The germline V and J ends were trimmed by 0 bases and 6 bases, with 7 bases remaining between them. Germline CDR1 is SGHKS and CDR2 is YYEKEE (reference sequence). The CDR3 has 12 amino acids.

The V and J genes are TRBV6-6 and TRBJ2-5, with 8 bases lining up with TRBD2. Germline V gives CDR1 MNHNY, CDR2 SVGAGI (reference sequence). The CDR3 runs to 13 residues. V was clipped by 5 bases and J by 5 bases; unmatched bases: 4. The CDR3 region is CASSPGTRETQYF. The CDR3 coding sequence is TGTGCCAGCAGTCCCGGGACTAGGGAGACCCAGTACTTC.

This clone was counted a single time. The J gene is TRBJ1-3, the V gene TRBV6-4; 9 bases are shared with TRBD1. Germline trimming cut 4 bases from V and 1 base from J; bases unmatched to any gene: 14. From germline, CDR1 is MRHNA and CDR2 SNTAGT. This CDR3 comprises 19 residues. The CDR3 coding sequence is TGTGCCAGCAGTGGCCTCCGGGACAGGGCGGTTTTTTCTGGAAACACCATATATTTT. It yields the protein CASSGLRDRAVFSGNTIYF.

V gene TRBV19 combines with J gene TRBJ2-7, with 8 bases lining up with TRBD1. CDR3 size: 14 residues. With 6 bases clipped from V and 6 bases from J, the junction kept 10 bases outside the gene matches. Germline loops: CDR1 LNHDA, CDR2 SQIVND (reference sequence). CDR3 amino acids: CASREVQGAGEQYF. The CDR3 DNA reads as TGTGCCAGTAGAGAAGTCCAGGGGGCCGGCGAGCAGTACTTC.

CDR3 in amino acids: CASSKQGWDNEQFF. The CDR3 DNA sequence: TGTGCCAGCAGTAAACAGGGATGGGACAATGAGCAGTTCTTC. The chain recombines TRBV6-1 with TRBJ2-1; D perhaps matches TRBD1 (6 bases). Per the germline V gene, CDR1 is MNHNS and CDR2 is SASEGT. Trimming cost V 5 bases and J 5 bases, with 13 bases left between them. This CDR3 comprises 14 residues.

The rearrangement uses TRBV10-3 and TRBJ1-5; 8 nucleotides match TRBD1. Trimming took 10 bases from V and 7 from J; bases not matched to a gene: 15. The CDR3 contains 15 residues. Germline CDR1 reads ENHRY; CDR2 reads SYGVKD. Written as DNA, the CDR3 is TGTGCCACCGAAGATGGACAGGGAAGGACGCAGCCCCAGCATTTT. As protein: CATEDGQGRTQPQHF.

By proportion, this clone is medium-sized. This rearrangement joins TRBV10-3 to TRBJ2-5; 7 nucleotides line up with TRBD2. Unmatched junction bases numbered 2, after V lost 4 bases and J lost 3 bases. Germline V gene sequence: CDR1 ENHRY, CDR2 SYGVKD. This CDR3 contains 13 residues. CDR3 DNA: TGTGCCATCAGTGGTCTAGCGGAAGAGACCCAGTACTTC. Its protein is CAISGLAEETQYF.

The chain couples TRBV27 to TRBJ2-7; 11 nucleotides align to TRBD1. The CDR3 sequence is 12 residues long. The germline CDR1 and CDR2 sequences are MNHEY and SMNVEV (reference sequence). V lost 6 bases to trimming and J lost 6 bases; unmatched junction nucleotides: 1. CDR3 coding DNA: TGTGCCAGCAGGGGGACAGGGGGCGAGCAGTACTTC. This translates into CASRGTGGEQYF.

This clone showed up just a few times. In DNA, the CDR3 is TGTGCCAGCAGTGAAGCGGCAGGGAACTATGGCTACACCTTC. As protein: CASSEAAGNYGYTF. The chain couples TRBV2 to TRBJ1-2; the D gene is possibly TRBD1 (5 bases). Germline-derived CDR1 and CDR2 are SNHLY and FYNNEI. Trimming took off 0 bases at V and 2 bases at J, with 7 bases between the two ends. The CDR3 is 14 residues long.

V gene TRBV5-1 combines with J gene TRBJ1-2; maybe TRBD1 (5 bases). Germline CDR1 SGHRS, CDR2 YFSETQ. The ends were cut back, 6 bases at V and 5 bases at J, with 23 bases in the middle. The CDR3 is 16 amino acids. CDR3 DNA sequence: TGCGCCAGCACCCATTCGAGCTTCACAGGCGGATATGGCTACACCTTC. This sequence encodes CASTHSSFTGGYGYTF. The full variable domain, completed using reference TRBV5-1 and TRBJ1-2, is KAGVTQTPRYLIKTRGQQVTLSCSPISGHRSVSWYQQTPGQGLQFLFEYFSETQRNKGNFPGRFSGRQFSNSRSEMNVSTLELGDSALYLCASTHSSFTGGYGYTFGSGTRLTVV.

The genes are TRBV6-1 and TRBJ1-5; 7 nucleotides match TRBD1. The CDR3 length is 17 residues. The germline CDR1 and CDR2 sequences are MNHNS and SASEGT. V shed 3 bases and J 11 bases; nucleotides not matched to a gene: 19. The CDR3 here is CASSEGQKRTAGVSQHF. CDR3 coding DNA: TGTGCCAGCAGTGAGGGACAGAAAAGGACGGCCGGTGTGTCCCAGCATTTT.

The V and J genes are TRBV10-3 and TRBJ2-2; 10 bases agree with TRBD2. Germline V gene sequence: CDR1 ENHRY, CDR2 SYGVKD. The trim removed 9 bases at V and 5 bases at J, leaving 3 bases unmatched. The CDR3 is 13 residues long. CDR3 nucleotides: TGTGCCATGAGCGGGAGGGGAACCGGGGAGCTGTTTTTT. Protein sequence: CAMSGRGTGELFF.

The chain links TRBV5-1 to TRBJ1-2; D perhaps matches TRBD1 (5 bases). Germline CDR1 is SGHRS and CDR2 is YFSETQ. This CDR3 has 13 amino acids. Trimming cost V 4 bases and J 5 bases, with 12 bases left between them. The CDR3 is CASSETAQYGYTF. The CDR3 DNA reads as TGCGCCAGCAGCGAGACAGCCCAATATGGCTACACCTTC.

This clone has only a few counts. The chain recombines TRBV5-8 with TRBJ2-4; weak D call: TRBD2 (6 bases). Trimming took 0 bases from V and 7 from J, leaving 14 bases between them. Per germline, CDR1 SGHTS and CDR2 YDEGEE. This CDR3 contains 15 residues. The CDR3 is CASSLVAGRMNIQYF. The CDR3 DNA sequence: TGTGCCAGCAGCTTGGTCGCAGGGAGGATGAACATTCAGTACTTC.

V usage is TRBV4-2 and J usage is TRBJ2-5; 7 nucleotides line up with TRBD2. J was trimmed by 5 bases and V by 1 base; bases with no gene match: 13. CDR1 and CDR2 from the germline V gene are LGHNA and YNFKEQ. The CDR3 is 17 residues long. The CDR3 region is CASSQGPWGGEGETQYF. DNA for the CDR3: TGTGCCAGCAGCCAAGGACCCTGGGGAGGGGAGGGCGAGACCCAGTACTTC.

The chain uses TRBV6-5 and TRBJ2-7, with 11 bases matching TRBD2. The CDR3 has 15 residues. From germline, CDR1 is MNHEY and CDR2 SVGAGI. Trimming took 3 bases from V and 3 from J; bases not matched to a gene: 4. The CDR3 bases are TGTGCCAGCAGTTATAGCGGGAGGGCCGGCTACGAGCAGTACTTC. This translates into CASSYSGRAGYEQYF.

The chain recombines TRBV2 with TRBJ2-2, with D maybe TRBD1 (6 bases). The CDR3 covers 16 residues. Germline V gene sequence: CDR1 SNHLY, CDR2 FYNNEI. Trimming removed 7 bases at V and 6 bases at J, with 21 bases between. CDR3 bases: TGTGCCAGCAACGAACAGGGTATACCTACCGCCGGGGAGCTGTTTTTT. Its protein is CASNEQGIPTAGELFF.

The gene calls are TRBV21-1 and TRBJ1-1; the D segment call TRBD1 is taken from the table without a DNA check. TRBV21-1 is reported as a pseudogene. This CDR3 has 15 amino acids. CDR3 amino acids: CASSLNRPGNTEAFF. The CDR3 DNA is TGTGCCAGCAGCCTCAACCGCCCAGGGAACACTGAAGCTTTCTTT.

V and J are TRBV27 and TRBJ1-5; 9 bases map to TRBD1. Per the germline V gene, CDR1 is MNHEY and CDR2 is SMNVEV (reference sequence). The CDR3 has 14 amino acids. The V segment lost 3 bases and the J segment 4 bases; nucleotides outside the gene matches: 1. CDR3 DNA sequence: TGTGCCAGCAGTTTGACAGGGGGAAATCAGCCCCAGCATTTT. Amino acids: CASSLTGGNQPQHF.

V usage is TRBV5-6 and J usage is TRBJ1-2, with a possible D match to TRBD1 (6 bases). The CDR3 runs to 14 residues. Deletions cut 4 bases from V and 4 bases from J, with 14 bases between. Germline V CDR1 and CDR2: SGHDT, YYEEEE. The CDR3 DNA follows: TGTGCCAGCAGCGGTGATCAGGGGTCCTATGGCTACACCTTC. It specifies CASSGDQGSYGYTF. Based on the CDR3 plus reference TRBV5-6 and TRBJ1-2, the full variable domain is DAGVTQSPTHLIKTRGQQVTLRCSPKSGHDTVSWYQQALGQGPQFIFQYYEEEERQRGNFPDRFSGHQFPNYSSELNVNALLLGDSALYLCASSGDQGSYGYTFGSGTRLTVV.

The CDR3 spells CASSSNSGGTYEQYF. The DNA of the CDR3 is TGTGCCAGCAGTTCCAATAGCGGGGGAACCTACGAGCAGTACTTC. The rearrangement links TRBV6-5 to TRBJ2-7, with TRBD2 identical over 9 bases. The V segment lost 4 bases and the J segment 2 bases; nucleotides outside the gene matches: 6. The CDR3 is 15 amino acids. Germline CDR1 is MNHEY and CDR2 is SVGAGI.

This clone was observed a few times. The chain recombines TRBV7-2 with TRBJ2-7, with 9 positions matching TRBD2. CDR1 and CDR2 (germline): SGHTA, FQGNSA. This CDR3 has 14 residues. V shed 6 bases and J 4 bases; nucleotides not matched to a gene: 7. CDR3 sequence reads: CASSIAGARYEQYF. The CDR3 nucleotides read TGTGCCAGCAGTATAGCGGGAGCACGGTACGAGCAGTACTTC.

The chain employs TRBV4-1 and TRBJ1-6; the D is unclear. This CDR3 has 16 residues. V was cut by 0 bases and J by 7 bases, with 13 bases left in between. In germline, CDR1 is MGHRA, CDR2 YSYEKL. The DNA for the CDR3 is TGCGCCAGCAGCCAAGATTCACGGACGGGGAATTCACCCCTCCACTTT. Translating gives CASSQDSRTGNSPLHF.

This clone was found once. The chain is built from TRBV28 and TRBJ1-2; weak D call: TRBD1 (6 bases). Per germline, CDR1 MDHEN and CDR2 SYDVKM. The CDR3 has 16 amino acids. The V end was cut by 8 bases, the J end by 4 bases, with 23 bases between. DNA of the CDR3: TGTGCCAGCTTACGCCAACCAGGGGTCCCCGGCTATGGCTACACCTTC. Residues: CASLRQPGVPGYGYTF.

The chain has TRBV5-6 and TRBJ1-6; 10 nucleotides match TRBD1. The CDR3 consists of 14 residues. The germline CDR1 and CDR2 sequences are SGHDT and YYEEEE. V shed 6 bases, J shed 14 bases, and the junction held 11 bases outside the gene matches. This chain's CDR3 is CASTRQGALGALHF. CDR3 DNA sequence: TGTGCCAGCACCCGACAGGGGGCTCTTGGGGCCCTCCACTTT.

The chain carries TRBV29-1 and TRBJ1-2; the D gene is possibly TRBD1 (5 bases). The CDR3 extends over 15 amino acids. V lost 3 bases and J 0 bases, leaving 14 bases between the germline ends. Germline V gene sequence: CDR1 SQVTM, CDR2 ANQGSEA. CDR3 DNA: TGCAGCGTTGAGGGGGGACTATCGACTAACTATGGCTACACCTTC. Its translation is CSVEGGLSTNYGYTF.

V is TRBV27 and J is TRBJ1-1; no firm D call. This CDR3 is built from 14 residues. Trimming removed 7 bases at V and 0 bases at J, with 12 bases between. CDR1 is MNHEY and CDR2 is SMNVEV in the germline V gene (reference sequence). The CDR3 sequence is CASTRTGLNTEAFF. CDR3 bases: TGTGCCAGCACCCGGACGGGATTGAACACTGAAGCTTTCTTT.

The chain is built from TRBV7-9 and TRBJ2-5; D is ambiguous. The CDR3 runs 13 residues. With 4 bases removed from V and 3 bases from J, the gap between germline ends came to 9 bases. CDR1 and CDR2 from the germline V gene are SEHNR and FQNEAQ (reference sequence). DNA of the CDR3: TGTGCCAGCAGCTCAGAATTTGAAGAGACCCAGTACTTC. It is translated as CASSSEFEETQYF.